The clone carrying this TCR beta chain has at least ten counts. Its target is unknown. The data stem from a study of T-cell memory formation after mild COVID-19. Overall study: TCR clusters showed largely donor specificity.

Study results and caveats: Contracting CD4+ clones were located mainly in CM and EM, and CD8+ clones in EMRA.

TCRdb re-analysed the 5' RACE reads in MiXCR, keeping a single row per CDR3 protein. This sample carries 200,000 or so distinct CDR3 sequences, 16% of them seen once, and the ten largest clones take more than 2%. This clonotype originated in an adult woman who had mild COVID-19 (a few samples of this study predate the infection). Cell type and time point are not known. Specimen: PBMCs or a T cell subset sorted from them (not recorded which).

CDR3 nucleotide sequence: TGCAGTGCTCCTTACCAAGCAACTAATGAAAAACTGTTTTTT. Translating gives CSAPYQATNEKLFF. This chain joins TRBV20-1 and TRBJ1-4, with D hard to call. V lost 5 bases and J 0 bases, leaving 10 bases between the germline ends. The CDR3 covers 14 residues. Germline CDR1 and CDR2: DFQATT and SNEGSKA (reference sequence).